This T cell receptor beta chain was obtained from a study of T cells in Graves' hyperthyroidism and ophthalmopathy. Trimming pared 0 bases from V and 0 bases from J, leaving 9 bases between. Germline-derived CDR1 and CDR2 are MGHRA and YSYEKL. The CDR3 contains 16 residues. The TCR beta CDR3 regions underwent amplification using RNA transcripts as the source. An initial round of RT-PCR targeting the TCR CDR3 relied on the HTBI primer set. One entry per CDR3 protein, called by TCRdb with MiXCR from the multiplex PCR reads. The sample comprises about 250,000 distinct CDR3 sequences, almost 25% of which are singletons, and roughly 35% rests with the top ten. Pregnant or lactating patients were excluded, as were those with uncontrolled infection or other autoimmune disease. Only one count was recorded for this clonotype. Its target is not known. Findings and limits, study-wide: Most clonotypes expanded in the thyroid (above 0.001) were also present in blood. The model made its ophthalmopathy prediction, and onset followed a median about 6 months later.

This TCR derives from a middle-aged woman with Graves' ophthalmopathy. The V call is TRBV4-1, the J call TRBJ1-5; D is unclear. Source material: blood. CDR3 in amino acids: CASSQEGQYSNQPQHF. CDR3 nucleotide sequence: TGCGCCAGCAGCCAAGAGGGCCAGTATAGCAATCAGCCCCAGCATTTT.